The clone carrying this T cell receptor beta chain was observed many times. Its target is unknown. V was trimmed by 2 bases and J by 0 bases, leaving 8 bases between them. Germline CDR1 reads WSHSY; CDR2 reads SAAADI. The CDR3 contains 14 residues. The lymph nodes were axillary draining lymph nodes from breast cancer patients. The entry originates in a study of breast tumors, draining lymph nodes, adjacent tissues. Using its own MiXCR run on the multiplex PCR reads, TCRdb lists one record per CDR3 protein. The repertoire holds nearly 200,000 distinct CDR3 sequences, with 31% as singletons. Broader study findings: Tumor TCR diversity was below lymph nodes but above nontumor tissue.

Material: axillary lymph node tissue. The receptor was derived from a female donor with breast cancer. Some clones in this sample may be carry-over from other donors' samples. The chain uses TRBV10-2 and TRBJ2-7; tentatively, D is TRBD1 (6 bases). In nucleotides, the CDR3 is TGCGCCAGCAGTGAGCTAGGGGGCTCCTACGAGCAGTACTTC. It encodes CASSELGGSYEQYF.